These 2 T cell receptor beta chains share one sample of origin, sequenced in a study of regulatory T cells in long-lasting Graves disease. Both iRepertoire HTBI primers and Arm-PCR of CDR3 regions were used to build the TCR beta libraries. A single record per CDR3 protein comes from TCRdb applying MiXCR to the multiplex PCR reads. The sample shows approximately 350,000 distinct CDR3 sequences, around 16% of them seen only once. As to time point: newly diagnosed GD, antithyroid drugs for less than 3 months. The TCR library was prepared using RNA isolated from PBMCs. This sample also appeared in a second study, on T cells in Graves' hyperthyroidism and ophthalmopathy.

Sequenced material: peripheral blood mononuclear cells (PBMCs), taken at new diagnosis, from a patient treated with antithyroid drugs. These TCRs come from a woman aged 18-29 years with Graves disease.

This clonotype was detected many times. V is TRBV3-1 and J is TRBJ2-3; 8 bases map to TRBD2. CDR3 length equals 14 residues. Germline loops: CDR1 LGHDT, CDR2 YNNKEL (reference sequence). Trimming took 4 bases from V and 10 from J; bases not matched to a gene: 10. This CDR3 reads CASSPGLGPRSQYF. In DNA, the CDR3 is TGTGCCAGCAGCCCGGGACTAGGCCCGAGGTCGCAGTATTTT.

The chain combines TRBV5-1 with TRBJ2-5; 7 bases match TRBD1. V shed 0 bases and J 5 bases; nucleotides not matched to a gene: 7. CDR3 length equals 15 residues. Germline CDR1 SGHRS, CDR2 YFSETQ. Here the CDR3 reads CASSLAKGARETQYF. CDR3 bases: TGCGCCAGCAGCTTGGCGAAGGGGGCGCGGGAGACCCAGTACTTC.